What follows is one T cell receptor beta chain and its context. The sample belongs to a study of T-cell memory formation after mild COVID-19. TCRdb recomputed calls from the 5' RACE reads with MiXCR, one row per CDR3 protein. The data hold fewer than 450,000 distinct CDR3 sequences, with approximately 24% observed a single time. The sequencing input was PBMCs or a T cell subset sorted from them (not recorded which). The source is an adult woman who had mild COVID-19 (a few samples of this study predate the infection). Cell type and time point are not known.

CDR3 loop: CASSDGGHTDTQYF. DNA for the CDR3: TGTGCCAGCAGCGATGGCGGCCACACAGATACGCAGTATTTT. The J gene is TRBJ2-3, the V gene TRBV9; D is unresolved. Germline V lookup: CDR1 SGDLS, CDR2 YYNGEE. This CDR3 is 14 amino acids long. The germline V and J ends were trimmed by 3 bases and 2 bases, with 10 bases remaining between them.